Listed below are T cell receptor beta chains from one sample, sequenced in a study of cytomegalovirus exposure and HLA in healthy donors. Profiling relied on immunoSEQ multiplex PCR, and the TCRdb table lists in-frame clones only, not all of them. This sample has a few hundred thousand clones, with about 82% found just once. The sequenced sample was PBMCs. The receptors were gathered from a man younger than 40 in good health and CMV-seronegative. Each CDR3 is given with its conserved first and last residue. Each record gives: J gene, V gene, clone size, D gene, CDR3 protein, CDR3 DNA. D genes are given only for firm matches. Size is omitted from some rows. Given values are once, few, many or a class for expanded clones.

j_gene: TRBJ2-3
v_gene: TRBV28
abundance: .
d_gene: .
CDR3aa: CASSNTGLHTDTQYF
CDR3nt: TGTGCCAGCAGTAATACGGGACTCCACACAGATACGCAGTATTTT

j_gene: TRBJ1-2
v_gene: TRBV2
abundance: .
d_gene: TRBD1
CDR3aa: CATAGQGGYGYTF
CDR3nt: TGTGCCACTGCGGGACAGGGAGGCTATGGCTACACCTTC

j_gene: TRBJ2-7
v_gene: TRBV2
abundance: .
d_gene: .
CDR3aa: CASSADIPAYEQYF
CDR3nt: TGTGCCAGCAGTGCAGACATCCCAGCCTACGAGCAATACTTC

j_gene: TRBJ1-4
v_gene: TRBV7-2
abundance: few
d_gene: TRBD1
CDR3aa: CASSLSQGGGEKLFF
CDR3nt: TGTGCCAGCAGCCTCTCTCAGGGGGGAGGTGAAAAACTGTTTTTT

j_gene: TRBJ1-1
v_gene: TRBV5-1
abundance: .
d_gene: .
CDR3aa: CASSREGRGLNTEAFF
CDR3nt: TGCGCCAGCAGCCGGGAGGGACGGGGGCTAAACACTGAAGCTTTCTTT

j_gene: TRBJ1-1
v_gene: TRBV13
abundance: once
d_gene: .
CDR3aa: CASSPSARGTEAFF
CDR3nt: TGTGCCAGCAGCCCATCGGCGAGGGGGACTGAAGCTTTCTTT

j_gene: TRBJ1-4
v_gene: TRBV29-1
abundance: .
d_gene: .
CDR3aa: CSVLNSGATNEKLFF
CDR3nt: TGCAGCGTTTTGAACAGCGGTGCAACTAATGAAAAACTGTTTTTT

j_gene: TRBJ1-2
v_gene: TRBV25-1
abundance: once
d_gene: TRBD1
CDR3aa: CASSALDRDDFYGYTF
CDR3nt: TGTGCCAGCAGCGCCCTAGACAGGGACGATTTCTACGGCTACACCTTC

j_gene: TRBJ1-2
v_gene: TRBV4-3
abundance: few
d_gene: .
CDR3aa: CASSQDWAGMNYGYTF
CDR3nt: TGCGCCAGCAGCCAAGATTGGGCAGGGATGAACTATGGCTACACCTTC

j_gene: TRBJ1-6
v_gene: TRBV6-5
abundance: .
d_gene: TRBD1
CDR3aa: CASSLGDRLNSPLHF
CDR3nt: TGTGCCAGCAGTTTGGGGGACAGGTTAAATTCACCCCTCCACTTT

j_gene: TRBJ2-1
v_gene: TRBV9
abundance: .
d_gene: .
CDR3aa: CASSVGARGANEQFF
CDR3nt: TGTGCCAGCAGCGTAGGAGCCCGCGGGGCCAATGAGCAGTTCTTC

j_gene: TRBJ1-5
v_gene: TRBV10-3
abundance: .
d_gene: TRBD1
CDR3aa: CATQGGQNQPQHF
CDR3nt: TGTGCCACACAGGGGGGCCAAAATCAGCCCCAGCATTTT

j_gene: TRBJ1-2
v_gene: TRBV6-1
abundance: .
d_gene: .
CDR3aa: CASSGTGLGYTF
CDR3nt: TGTGCCAGCAGCGGAACAGGGCTTGGCTACACCTTC

j_gene: TRBJ1-4
v_gene: TRBV18
abundance: .
d_gene: .
CDR3aa: CASSPPAGPTKLFF
CDR3nt: TGTGCCAGCTCACCACCGGCGGGTCCTACAAAACTGTTTTTT

j_gene: TRBJ2-7
v_gene: TRBV6-1
abundance: .
d_gene: .
CDR3aa: CASSESTAGVKSYEQYF
CDR3nt: TGTGCCAGCAGTGAATCAACCGCAGGGGTCAAATCCTACGAGCAGTACTTC

j_gene: TRBJ2-7
v_gene: TRBV7-8
abundance: .
d_gene: TRBD1
CDR3aa: CASSSLMGGGTGIYEQYF
CDR3nt: TGTGCCAGCAGCTCCTTGATGGGGGGAGGGACAGGGATATACGAGCAGTACTTC

j_gene: TRBJ2-7
v_gene: TRBV7-8
abundance: once
d_gene: .
CDR3aa: CASGYGGYEQYF
CDR3nt: TGTGCCAGCGGTTACGGGGGCTACGAGCAGTACTTC

j_gene: TRBJ2-7
v_gene: TRBV11-2
abundance: .
d_gene: .
CDR3aa: CASSLQGSSYEQYF
CDR3nt: TGTGCCAGCAGCTTACAGGGGAGCTCCTACGAGCAGTACTTC

j_gene: TRBJ2-1
v_gene: TRBV7-2
abundance: .
d_gene: TRBD2
CDR3aa: CASSPRRGLAGSYNEQFF
CDR3nt: TGTGCCAGCAGCCCCCGCCGGGGACTAGCGGGGAGCTACAATGAGCAGTTCTTC

j_gene: TRBJ1-6
v_gene: TRBV6-1
abundance: once
d_gene: .
CDR3aa: CASSGRQEMSLHF
CDR3nt: TGTGCCAGCAGTGGTAGACAGGAAATGTCCCTCCACTTT

j_gene: TRBJ2-7
v_gene: TRBV27
abundance: few
d_gene: .
CDR3aa: CASRRRGQRYEQYF
CDR3nt: TGTGCCAGCCGCCGGAGGGGACAGAGATACGAGCAGTACTTC

j_gene: TRBJ2-5
v_gene: TRBV7-9
abundance: .
d_gene: TRBD2
CDR3aa: CSSSLAGLAGVETQYF
CDR3nt: TGTTCCAGCAGCTTAGCGGGACTAGCGGGGGTGGAGACCCAGTACTTC

j_gene: TRBJ2-1
v_gene: TRBV7-6
abundance: once
d_gene: TRBD2
CDR3aa: CASSPLAASYNEQFF
CDR3nt: TGTGCCAGCAGCCCTCTAGCGGCGTCCTACAATGAGCAGTTCTTC

j_gene: TRBJ2-5
v_gene: TRBV6-1
abundance: once
d_gene: TRBD2
CDR3aa: CASSGISGGPQETQYF
CDR3nt: TGTGCCAGCAGTGGCATCAGCGGGGGACCACAAGAGACCCAGTACTTC

j_gene: TRBJ2-1
v_gene: TRBV9
abundance: few
d_gene: TRBD2
CDR3aa: CASSVGASGGLNEQFF
CDR3nt: TGTGCCAGCAGCGTAGGCGCGAGCGGGGGGCTGAATGAGCAGTTCTTC

j_gene: TRBJ1-4
v_gene: TRBV5-1
abundance: .
d_gene: TRBD1
CDR3aa: CASSLAGTEPEKLFF
CDR3nt: TGCGCCAGCAGCTTGGCCGGGACAGAGCCGGAAAAACTGTTTTTT

j_gene: TRBJ1-6
v_gene: TRBV19
abundance: .
d_gene: TRBD1
CDR3aa: CATRDRDNFTPLHF
CDR3nt: TGTGCCACCCGGGACAGGGATAATTTTACACCCCTCCACTTT

j_gene: TRBJ2-7
v_gene: TRBV28
abundance: .
d_gene: .
CDR3aa: CASRSSGSSGSEQYF
CDR3nt: TGTGCCAGTCGATCCTCGGGGTCCTCGGGTAGCGAGCAGTACTTC

j_gene: TRBJ1-6
v_gene: TRBV7-9
abundance: once
d_gene: .
CDR3aa: CASSFGTLGYNSPLHF
CDR3nt: TGTGCCAGCAGCTTCGGGACATTAGGCTATAATTCACCCCTCCACTTT

j_gene: TRBJ2-7
v_gene: TRBV7-2
abundance: .
d_gene: TRBD1
CDR3aa: CASSTRDRAPYEQYF
CDR3nt: TGTGCCAGCAGCACTCGGGACAGGGCCCCCTACGAGCAGTACTTC

j_gene: TRBJ2-1
v_gene: TRBV5-5
abundance: .
d_gene: .
CDR3aa: CASSLSGNSYNEQFF
CDR3nt: TGTGCCAGCAGCTTGTCGGGGAATTCCTACAATGAGCAGTTCTTC

j_gene: TRBJ2-3
v_gene: TRBV27
abundance: few
d_gene: .
CDR3aa: CASSRTPPDTQYF
CDR3nt: TGTGCCAGCAGCAGGACTCCACCAGATACGCAGTATTTT

j_gene: TRBJ2-3
v_gene: TRBV6-1
abundance: .
d_gene: TRBD1
CDR3aa: CASHPGTGGADTQYF
CDR3nt: TGTGCCAGCCACCCCGGGACAGGGGGCGCAGATACGCAGTATTTT

j_gene: TRBJ2-3
v_gene: TRBV7-9
abundance: .
d_gene: .
CDR3aa: CASSLPRGGRTDTQYF
CDR3nt: TGTGCCAGCAGCCTCCCGAGGGGGGGGAGGACAGATACGCAGTATTTT

j_gene: TRBJ1-4
v_gene: TRBV7-6
abundance: .
d_gene: TRBD1
CDR3aa: CASSLAASGGYGEKLFF
CDR3nt: TGTGCCAGCAGCTTAGCGGCATCAGGGGGCTATGGGGAAAAACTGTTTTTT

j_gene: TRBJ2-1
v_gene: TRBV19
abundance: .
d_gene: .
CDR3aa: CASTPGPAGSYNEQFF
CDR3nt: TGTGCCAGTACTCCCGGACCCGCGGGCTCCTACAATGAGCAGTTCTTC

j_gene: TRBJ2-1
v_gene: TRBV7-9
abundance: .
d_gene: TRBD2
CDR3aa: CASSLPSDSGGSKDEQFF
CDR3nt: TGTGCCAGCAGCTTACCCTCTGATAGCGGGGGGAGTAAGGATGAGCAGTTCTTC

j_gene: TRBJ1-2
v_gene: TRBV28
abundance: .
d_gene: TRBD1
CDR3aa: CASSPRGLGYTF
CDR3nt: TGTGCCAGCAGCCCCAGGGGGCTAGGCTACACCTTC

j_gene: TRBJ2-6
v_gene: TRBV29-1
abundance: few
d_gene: TRBD1
CDR3aa: CSVGSRDRGNSGANVLTF
CDR3nt: TGCAGCGTTGGGAGCCGGGACAGGGGAAACTCTGGGGCCAACGTCCTGACTTTC

j_gene: TRBJ2-7
v_gene: TRBV2
abundance: .
d_gene: .
CDR3aa: CASSDPFDVSRTEYYEQYF
CDR3nt: TGTGCCAGCAGTGACCCTTTCGACGTTTCGAGGACAGAGTACTACGAGCAGTACTTC

j_gene: TRBJ1-4
v_gene: TRBV6-5
abundance: .
d_gene: .
CDR3aa: CASSYKSGLDEKLFF
CDR3nt: TGTGCCAGCAGTTACAAATCTGGACTGGATGAAAAACTGTTTTTT

j_gene: TRBJ1-6
v_gene: TRBV6-5
abundance: .
d_gene: TRBD1
CDR3aa: CASGTGGNSPLHF
CDR3nt: TGTGCCAGCGGGACAGGGGGCAATTCACCCCTCCACTTT

j_gene: TRBJ1-1
v_gene: TRBV7-9
abundance: once
d_gene: .
CDR3aa: CASSSSMSKMNTEAFF
CDR3nt: TGTGCCAGCAGCTCTTCGATGAGTAAAATGAACACTGAAGCTTTCTTT

j_gene: TRBJ2-3
v_gene: TRBV7-9
abundance: .
d_gene: .
CDR3aa: CASSSLDWRVGTDTQYF
CDR3nt: TGTGCCAGCAGCTCCCTGGACTGGAGAGTCGGCACAGATACGCAGTATTTT

j_gene: TRBJ1-1
v_gene: TRBV13
abundance: .
d_gene: .
CDR3aa: CAKGEGLRTEAFF
CDR3nt: TGCGCGAAAGGGGAGGGACTTAGAACTGAAGCTTTCTTT

j_gene: TRBJ2-7
v_gene: TRBV6-5
abundance: .
d_gene: .
CDR3aa: CASSYKTASYEQYF
CDR3nt: TGTGCCAGCAGTTACAAGACTGCATCCTACGAGCAGTACTTC

j_gene: TRBJ2-2
v_gene: TRBV19
abundance: .
d_gene: .
CDR3aa: CASRMDGGISYGELFF
CDR3nt: TGTGCCAGTAGGATGGACGGCGGGATTTCCTACGGGGAGCTGTTTTTT

j_gene: TRBJ2-5
v_gene: TRBV7-6
abundance: .
d_gene: TRBD2
CDR3aa: CASSPGLAGGIETQYF
CDR3nt: TGTGCCAGCAGCCCGGGACTAGCGGGGGGGATAGAGACCCAGTACTTC

j_gene: TRBJ2-7
v_gene: TRBV7-9
abundance: .
d_gene: .
CDR3aa: CASSQDAGQGYEQYF
CDR3nt: TGCGCCAGCAGCCAAGATGCGGGGCAGGGTTACGAGCAGTACTTC

j_gene: TRBJ2-1
v_gene: TRBV28
abundance: .
d_gene: .
CDR3aa: CASRGDTGSSYNEQFF
CDR3nt: TGTGCCAGCAGGGGAGACACCGGGAGCTCCTACAATGAGCAGTTCTTC

j_gene: TRBJ2-3
v_gene: TRBV28
abundance: .
d_gene: TRBD1
CDR3aa: CASSHGRGTDTRYF
CDR3nt: TGTGCCAGCAGCCACGGCAGGGGGACAGATACGCGGTATTTT

j_gene: TRBJ2-1
v_gene: TRBV6-5
abundance: once
d_gene: .
CDR3aa: CASSSGWLYNEQFF
CDR3nt: TGTGCCAGCAGTTCAGGGTGGCTTTACAATGAGCAGTTCTTC

j_gene: TRBJ2-1
v_gene: TRBV29-1
abundance: .
d_gene: TRBD2
CDR3aa: CSAARGGGHGNEQFF
CDR3nt: TGCAGCGCCGCCCGGGGGGGTGGACACGGCAATGAGCAGTTCTTC

j_gene: TRBJ2-3
v_gene: TRBV10-3
abundance: few
d_gene: TRBD2
CDR3aa: CAISESTGGAGDTQYF
CDR3nt: TGTGCCATCAGTGAGTCGACCGGGGGGGCAGGAGATACGCAGTATTTT

j_gene: TRBJ2-1
v_gene: TRBV4-3
abundance: once
d_gene: TRBD2
CDR3aa: CASSQEAGGSYNEQFF
CDR3nt: TGCGCCAGCAGCCAAGAAGCGGGGGGCTCCTACAATGAGCAGTTCTTC

j_gene: TRBJ1-2
v_gene: TRBV7-9
abundance: few
d_gene: TRBD1
CDR3aa: CASSLAGGQGGGYTF
CDR3nt: TGTGCCAGCAGCTTAGCGGGAGGACAGGGCGGTGGCTACACCTTC

j_gene: TRBJ1-5
v_gene: TRBV28
abundance: .
d_gene: TRBD1
CDR3aa: CASRDRGYSNQPQHF
CDR3nt: TGTGCCAGCAGGGACAGGGGATATAGCAATCAGCCCCAGCATTTT